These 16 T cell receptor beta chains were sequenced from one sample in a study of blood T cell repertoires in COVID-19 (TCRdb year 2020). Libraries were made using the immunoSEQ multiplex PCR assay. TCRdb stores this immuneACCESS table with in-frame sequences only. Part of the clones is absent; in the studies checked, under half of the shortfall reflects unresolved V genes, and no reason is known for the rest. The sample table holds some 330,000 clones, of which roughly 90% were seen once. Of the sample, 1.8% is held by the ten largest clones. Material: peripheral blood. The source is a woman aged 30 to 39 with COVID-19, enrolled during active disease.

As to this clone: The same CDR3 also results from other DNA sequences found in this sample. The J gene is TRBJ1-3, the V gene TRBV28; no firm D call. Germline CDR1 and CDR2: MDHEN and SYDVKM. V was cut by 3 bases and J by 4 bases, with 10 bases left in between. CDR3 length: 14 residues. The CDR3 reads CASSFRGSGNTIYF. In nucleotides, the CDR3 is TGTGCCAGCAGTTTTAGAGGTTCCGGAAACACCATATATTTT.

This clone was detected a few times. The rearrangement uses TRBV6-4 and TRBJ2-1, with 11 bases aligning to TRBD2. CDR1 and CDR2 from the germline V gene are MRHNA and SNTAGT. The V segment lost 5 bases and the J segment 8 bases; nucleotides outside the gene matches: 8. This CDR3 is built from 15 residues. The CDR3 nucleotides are TGTGCCAGCAGTACCCTTAGCGGGGGGGCCGATGAGCAGTTCTTC. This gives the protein CASSTLSGGADEQFF.

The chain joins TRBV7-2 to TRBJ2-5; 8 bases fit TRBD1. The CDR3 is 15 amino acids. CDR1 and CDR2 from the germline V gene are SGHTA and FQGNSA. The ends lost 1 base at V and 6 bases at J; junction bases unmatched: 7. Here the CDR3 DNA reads TGTGCCAGCAGCTTAGACAGGGGGACGTCGAAGACCCAGTACTTC. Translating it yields CASSLDRGTSKTQYF.

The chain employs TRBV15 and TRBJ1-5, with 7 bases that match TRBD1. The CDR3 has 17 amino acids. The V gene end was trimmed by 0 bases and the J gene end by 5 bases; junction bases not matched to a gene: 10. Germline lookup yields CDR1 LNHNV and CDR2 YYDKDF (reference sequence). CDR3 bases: TGTGCCACCAGCAGAGATCGAGGAGGGGGCAGAGATCAGCCCCAGCATTTT. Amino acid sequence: CATSRDRGGGRDQPQHF.

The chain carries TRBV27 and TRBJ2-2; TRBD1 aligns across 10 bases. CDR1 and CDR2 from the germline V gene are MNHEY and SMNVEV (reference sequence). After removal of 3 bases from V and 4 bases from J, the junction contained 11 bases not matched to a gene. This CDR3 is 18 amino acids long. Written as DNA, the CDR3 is TGTGCCAGCAGTTTGTCGGACAGGGGGGTTCCAGGCACCGGGGAGCTGTTTTTT. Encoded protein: CASSLSDRGVPGTGELFF.

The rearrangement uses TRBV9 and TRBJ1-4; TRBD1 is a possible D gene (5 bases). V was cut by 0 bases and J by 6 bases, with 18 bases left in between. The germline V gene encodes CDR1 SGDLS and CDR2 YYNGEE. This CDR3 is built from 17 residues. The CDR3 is CASSVGNSGTRDEKLFF. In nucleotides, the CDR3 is TGTGCCAGCAGCGTAGGGAATAGTGGGACTAGGGATGAAAAACTGTTTTTT.

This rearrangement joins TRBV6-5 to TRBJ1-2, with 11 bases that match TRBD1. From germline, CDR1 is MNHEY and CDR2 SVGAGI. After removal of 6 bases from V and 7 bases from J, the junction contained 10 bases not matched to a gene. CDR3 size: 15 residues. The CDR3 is CASRKRTGGGSGYTF. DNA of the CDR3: TGTGCCAGCAGAAAAAGGACAGGGGGCGGATCTGGCTACACCTTC.

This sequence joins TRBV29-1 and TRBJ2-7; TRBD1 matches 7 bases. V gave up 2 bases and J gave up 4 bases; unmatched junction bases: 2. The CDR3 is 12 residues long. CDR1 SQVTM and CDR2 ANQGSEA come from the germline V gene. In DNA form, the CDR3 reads TGCAGCGTTGAATACAGGGGTTACGAGCAGTACTTC. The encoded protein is CSVEYRGYEQYF.

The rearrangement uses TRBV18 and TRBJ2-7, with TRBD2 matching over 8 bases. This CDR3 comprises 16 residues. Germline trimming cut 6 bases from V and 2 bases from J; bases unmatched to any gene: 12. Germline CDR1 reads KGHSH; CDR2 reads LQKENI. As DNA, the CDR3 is TGTGCCAGCTCCTCGGGAGGGCAGCAGTTCGCCTACGAGCAGTACGTC. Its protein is CASSSGGQQFAYEQYV.

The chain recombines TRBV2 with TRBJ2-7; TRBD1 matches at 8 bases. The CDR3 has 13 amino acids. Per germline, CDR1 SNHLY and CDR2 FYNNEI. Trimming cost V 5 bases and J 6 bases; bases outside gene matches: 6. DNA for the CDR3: TGTGCCAGCAGTATGGACAGGGTGGGCGAGCAGTACGTC. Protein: CASSMDRVGEQYV.

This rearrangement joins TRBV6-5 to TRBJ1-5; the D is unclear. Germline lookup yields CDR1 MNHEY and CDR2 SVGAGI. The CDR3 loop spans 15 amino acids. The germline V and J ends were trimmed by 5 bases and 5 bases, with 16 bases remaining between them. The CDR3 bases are TGTGCCAGCAGTCCCGGGTCTGGGAGCGATCAGCCCCAGCATTTT. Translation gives CASSPGSGSDQPQHF.

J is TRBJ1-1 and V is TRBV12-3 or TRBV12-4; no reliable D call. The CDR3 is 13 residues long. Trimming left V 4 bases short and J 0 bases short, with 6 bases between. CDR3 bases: TGTGCCAGCAGTTCACAGTTGAACACTGAAGCTTTCTTT. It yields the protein CASSSQLNTEAFF.

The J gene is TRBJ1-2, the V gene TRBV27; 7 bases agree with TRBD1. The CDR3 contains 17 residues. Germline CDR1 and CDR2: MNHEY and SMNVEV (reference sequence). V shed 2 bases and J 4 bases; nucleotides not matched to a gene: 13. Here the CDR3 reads CASSLEPPGTDTYGYTF. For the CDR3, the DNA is TGTGCCAGCAGTTTAGAGCCCCCCGGGACAGACACCTATGGCTACACCTTC.

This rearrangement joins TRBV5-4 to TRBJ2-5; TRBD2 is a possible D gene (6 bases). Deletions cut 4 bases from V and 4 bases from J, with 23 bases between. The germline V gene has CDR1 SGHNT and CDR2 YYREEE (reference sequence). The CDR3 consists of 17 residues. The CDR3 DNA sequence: TGTGCCAGCAGCCCCGGTTCCGTAAGGGTGGGGGGAGAGACCCAGTACTTC. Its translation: CASSPGSVRVGGETQYF.

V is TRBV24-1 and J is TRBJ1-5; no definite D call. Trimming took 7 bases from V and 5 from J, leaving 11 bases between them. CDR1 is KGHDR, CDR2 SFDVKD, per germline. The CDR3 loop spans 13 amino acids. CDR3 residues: CATRGSGDQPQHF. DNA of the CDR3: TGTGCCACCAGGGGCAGTGGCGATCAGCCCCAGCATTTT.

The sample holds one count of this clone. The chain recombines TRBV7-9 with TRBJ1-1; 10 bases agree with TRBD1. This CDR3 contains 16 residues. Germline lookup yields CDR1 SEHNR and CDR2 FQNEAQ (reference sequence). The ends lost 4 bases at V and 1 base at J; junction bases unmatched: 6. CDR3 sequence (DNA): TGTGCCAGCAGCTCCCGGGACAGGGGCCCGAACACTGAAGCTTTCTTT. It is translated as CASSSRDRGPNTEAFF.